This is a list of T cell receptor beta chains from one sample in a study of blood T cell repertoires in COVID-19. Data came from immunoSEQ multiplex PCR; TCRdb stores just in-frame clones and leaves some out. The data show more than 75,000 clones, roughly 82% seen once. The sequencing sample was made of peripheral blood. These receptors all stem from a human donor in a cohort sampled during active COVID-19. Each CDR3 is given with its conserved first and last residue. A D gene is named only where the DNA matches it firmly. Clone size is shown for a subset of rows, as once, few, many or a class of expanded clone.

clone_size j_call d_call v_call cdr3_aa cdr3_nt
. TRBJ2-7 TRBD1 TRBV10-3 CAISVGTGSSEQYF TGTGCCATCAGTGTTGGGACAGGGTCCTCCGAGCAGTACTTC
. TRBJ2-5 TRBD1 TRBV11-2 CASSLETGGGGETQYF TGTGCCAGCAGCTTAGAGACAGGGGGCGGGGGAGAGACCCAGTACTTC
once TRBJ1-1 TRBD1 TRBV5-4 CASSLRQGGTEAFF TGTGCCAGCAGCTTACGACAGGGTGGCACTGAAGCTTTCTTT
. TRBJ1-5 TRBD1 TRBV12-5 CASGLRAGGGTNQPQHF TGTGCTAGTGGTTTGCGGGCAGGGGGAGGAACCAATCAGCCCCAGCATTTT
. TRBJ1-2 TRBD1 TRBV5-1 CASSANRGVDGYTF TGCGCCAGCAGCGCCAACAGGGGAGTCGATGGCTACACCTTC
. TRBJ2-6 TRBD1 TRBV19 CASGQGLSGANVLTF TGTGCCAGTGGACAGGGGCTCTCTGGGGCCAACGTCCTGACTTTC
once TRBJ2-1 TRBD2 TRBV2 CASSEVAGGSYNEQFF TGTGCCAGCAGTGAAGTAGCGGGAGGGTCCTACAATGAGCAGTTCTTC
. TRBJ2-7 TRBD1 TRBV2 CASSGQGAGNEQYF TGTGCCAGCAGTGGACAGGGGGCAGGAAACGAGCAGTACTTC
. TRBJ2-1 . TRBV11-2 CASSLVRNEQFF TGTGCCAGCAGCTTAGTTCGGAATGAGCAGTTCTTC
. TRBJ1-5 . TRBV6-5 CASRADSQPQHF TGTGCCAGCAGGGCCGACAGTCAGCCCCAGCATTTT
. TRBJ2-7 TRBD1 TRBV11-2 CASSLNRGLGEQYF TGTGCCAGCAGCTTGAATAGGGGGCTTGGAGAGCAGTACTTC
. TRBJ2-5 TRBD1 TRBV11-3 CASSRDSLGTQYF TGTGCCAGCAGCCGGGACAGCCTTGGGACCCAGTACTTC
. TRBJ2-7 . TRBV28 CASSPHRDRATQEREGVRYF TGTGCCAGCAGTCCACACCGGGACAGGGCCACTCAGGAGCGGGAGGGAGTGAGGTACTTC
. TRBJ2-4 . TRBV5-4 CASSLGGQGTKNIQYF TGTGCCAGCAGCTTGGGGGGGCAAGGAACCAAAAACATTCAGTACTTC
. TRBJ2-7 TRBD1 TRBV28 CASSTTGGKEQYF TGTGCCAGCAGTACCACAGGGGGGAAAGAGCAGTACTTC
. TRBJ1-1 TRBD1 TRBV28 CASSRRLTGGYTEAFF TGTGCCAGCAGCCGACGACTGACAGGGGGGTACACTGAAGCTTTCTTT
. TRBJ2-7 . TRBV7-8 CASSSTAYEQYF TGTGCCAGCAGCTCGACAGCTTACGAGCAGTACTTC
. TRBJ2-1 TRBD1 TRBV28 CASSLGQGAQGEQFF TGTGCCAGCAGTCTTGGACAGGGGGCGCAGGGTGAGCAGTTCTTC
. TRBJ2-1 TRBD2 TRBV7-8 CASSLTSVYNEQFF TGTGCCAGCAGCTTGACTAGCGTCTACAATGAGCAGTTCTTC
. TRBJ2-7 TRBD1 TRBV18 CASSITGEPSYEQYF TGTGCCAGCTCAATTACAGGGGAACCTTCCTACGAGCAGTACTTC
few TRBJ2-7 TRBD1 TRBV18 CASSPTQGGEQYF TGTGCCAGCTCACCCACACAGGGGGGCGAGCAGTACTTC
. TRBJ1-3 . TRBV6-1 CASSESEGNTIYF TGTGCCAGCAGTGAATCGGAGGGAAACACCATATATTTT
. TRBJ2-3 TRBD2 TRBV2 CASSIGTSGASTDTQYF TGTGCCAGCAGCATAGGGACTAGCGGGGCTAGCACAGATACGCAGTATTTT
. TRBJ1-1 . TRBV27 CASSFPGNTEAFF TGTGCCAGCAGTTTCCCGGGGAACACTGAAGCTTTCTTT
. TRBJ2-5 TRBD1 TRBV4-1 CASSQAYRGETQYF TGCGCCAGCAGCCAAGCATACAGGGGGGAGACCCAGTACTTC
. TRBJ2-5 . TRBV11-2 CASSFTSNRLETQYF TGTGCCAGCAGCTTTACTAGTAATCGGTTAGAGACCCAGTACTTC
. TRBJ2-7 . TRBV7-9 CASSSDTNLGQYF TGTGCCAGCAGCTCCGACACCAACCTCGGGCAGTACTTC
. TRBJ2-1 TRBD1 TRBV5-1 CASSLGDRRPREQFF TGCGCCAGCAGCTTGGGGGACAGGAGACCCCGTGAGCAGTTCTTC
. TRBJ2-5 . TRBV5-1 CASSLPGEETQYF TGCGCCAGCAGCTTGCCCGGTGAAGAGACCCAGTACTTC
. TRBJ1-3 TRBD1 TRBV19 CASSRDSIDSGNTIYF TGTGCCAGTAGCCGGGACAGTATAGACTCTGGAAACACCATATATTTT
. TRBJ2-5 . TRBV5-1 CASSLAVQGGEETQYF TGCGCCAGCAGCTTGGCCGTACAGGGAGGGGAAGAGACCCAGTACTTC
. TRBJ1-1 TRBD1 TRBV6-1 CASSEQGAYTEAFF TGTGCCAGCAGTGAACAGGGGGCTTACACTGAAGCTTTCTTT
few TRBJ2-3 . TRBV2 CASGPGRVTDTQYF TGTGCCAGCGGCCCCGGCAGGGTAACAGATACGCAGTATTTT
once TRBJ2-7 . TRBV3-1/TRBV3-2 CASSQERKQGWIYEQYF TGTGCCAGCAGCCAAGAGCGAAAACAGGGTTGGATCTACGAGCAGTACTTC
. TRBJ1-6 . TRBV7-9 CASSFDRSYNSPLHF TGTGCCAGCAGCTTCGACAGGTCCTATAATTCACCCCTCCACTTT
. TRBJ2-7 TRBD2 TRBV5-1 CASSLLGSGLAGGEQYF TGCGCCAGCAGCTTACTAGGCTCAGGACTAGCGGGAGGCGAGCAGTACTTC
. TRBJ1-3 . TRBV2 CASRPNLGNTIYF TGTGCCAGCAGACCGAACCTAGGAAACACCATATATTTT
. TRBJ1-2 . TRBV9 CASSVAGEGYGYTF TGTGCCAGCAGCGTAGCAGGGGAGGGCTATGGCTACACCTTC
few TRBJ1-5 . TRBV30 CAWSIPGQPQHF TGTGCCTGGAGTATCCCAGGGCAGCCCCAGCATTTT
. TRBJ2-1 TRBD2 TRBV5-1 CASGLTGGRKYNEQFF TGCGCCAGCGGACTTACTGGCGGGAGGAAGTACAATGAGCAGTTCTTC
. TRBJ2-3 TRBD2 TRBV5-1 CASSGRPGLAGGTSTDTQYF TGCGCCAGCAGCGGGCGGCCGGGACTAGCGGGGGGAACTAGCACAGATACGCAGTATTTT
. TRBJ2-5 TRBD1 TRBV5-8 CASSIRREASGGNQYF TGTGCCAGCAGCATACGACGAGAAGCGTCAGGGGGTAACCAGTACTTC
. TRBJ2-7 TRBD1 TRBV5-1 CASSSGQGLGQYF TGCGCCAGCAGCTCCGGACAGGGATTAGGGCAGTACTTC
. TRBJ2-7 TRBD1 TRBV27 CASSFNRGWYEQYF TGTGCCAGCAGTTTTAACAGGGGGTGGTACGAGCAGTACTTC
. TRBJ2-7 TRBD2 TRBV2 CASRAGVSHEQYF TGTGCCAGCAGGGCGGGGGTTTCTCACGAGCAGTACTTC
. TRBJ2-1 TRBD2 TRBV28 CASSVGTSGKYNEQFF TGTGCCAGCAGTGTGGGGACTAGCGGGAAGTACAATGAGCAGTTCTTC
. TRBJ2-1 TRBD2 TRBV24-1 CATSDLRTSGLYNEQFF TGTGCCACCAGTGATTTGAGGACTAGCGGACTCTACAATGAGCAGTTCTTC
few TRBJ2-7 TRBD1 TRBV5-4 CASSFRQGSGEQYF TGTGCCAGCAGCTTTAGACAGGGGTCTGGGGAGCAGTACTTC
. TRBJ2-2 TRBD2 TRBV5-1 CASRLAGGNTGELFF TGCGCCAGCAGATTAGCGGGGGGGAACACCGGGGAGCTGTTTTTT
. TRBJ2-7 . TRBV11-2 CASSSYRDSFYEQYF TGTGCCAGCAGCTCCTACCGGGACTCCTTCTACGAGCAGTACTTC
. TRBJ1-6 . TRBV7-9 CASSSSLMSYNSPLHF TGTGCCAGCAGCTCCTCTCTAATGTCCTATAATTCACCCCTCCACTTT
. TRBJ2-1 TRBD2 TRBV7-3 CASSQRTSHEQFF TGTGCCAGCAGCCAACGGACTAGTCATGAGCAGTTCTTC
. TRBJ2-1 . TRBV27 CASSLTSNEQFF TGTGCCAGCAGTTTAACTTCCAATGAGCAGTTCTTC
. TRBJ2-2 TRBD2 TRBV7-3 CASSPPGVAGTTGELFF TGTGCCAGCAGCCCCCCGGGGGTAGCGGGTACAACCGGGGAGCTGTTTTTT
. TRBJ1-2 TRBD1 TRBV5-1 CASSLRAGGAYGYTF TGCGCCAGCAGCTTACGGGCAGGGGGCGCCTATGGCTACACCTTC
once TRBJ2-2 TRBD2 TRBV7-6 CASSSKAGGTTGELFF TGTGCCAGCAGTTCCAAAGCGGGAGGGACCACCGGGGAGCTGTTTTTT
. TRBJ1-5 . TRBV5-6 CASSLRNLRGNQPQHF TGTGCCAGCAGCTTAAGGAATTTACGGGGCAATCAGCCCCAGCATTTT
. TRBJ2-5 TRBD2 TRBV3-1/TRBV3-2 CASSARTSGGETQYF TGTGCCAGCAGCGCCCGGACTAGCGGGGGAGAGACCCAGTACTTC
once TRBJ2-7 . TRBV19 CATRGAFLYEQYF TGTGCCACCAGGGGAGCTTTCCTTTACGAGCAGTACTTC